The sequence of this T cell receptor (beta chain) was determined in a study of shared clonotypes between healthy human individuals. Each subset's genomic DNA was shared equally among a number of immunoSEQ plates. Here immunoSEQ multiplex PCR was the method, and the copy in TCRdb shows in-frame clones only, minus some. The sample contains 2 million to 2.5 million clones, over 90% of which appear only once. Remarks on this clone: No antigen is known for it.

General study results and limits: Non-shared clonotypes displayed generation probabilities falling below those of clonotypes present in all four donors. With a handful of donors compared, around 5.4% of naive CD4 clonotypes were shared.

V was pared by 0 bases and J by 0 bases, with 5 bases between. CDR3 length: 14 residues. From germline, CDR1 is ENHRY and CDR2 SYGVKD. The sequenced sample consisted of naive CD4+ T cells from PBMCs. Subset given: CD45RA+ positively selected. The chain couples TRBV10-3 to TRBJ2-5; D gene uncertain. The sequence was obtained from a man aged 18 to 29 in good health. Some clones in this sample may be carry-over from other donors' samples. For the CDR3, the DNA is TGTGCCATCAGTGAGTCTCCCAACCAAGAGACCCAGTACTTC. Translated: CAISESPNQETQYF.